This record concerns one TCR beta chain sequence. Its specificity is not known. The sample is drawn from a study of CD8+ T cells in alopecia areata. Across the whole study: Treated patients were given 5 to 10 mg oral tofacitinib twice daily. The study, taken as a whole, reports: It was observed that many expanded lesional clones persisted in scalp and blood during tofacitinib. Whether baseline CD8+ expansion is linked to response remains uncertain, given a single nonresponder.

Specified treatment: oral pan-JAK inhibitor, 5-10 mg twice daily. Alopecia areata patients provided lesional scalp punch biopsies and peripheral blood. RNA extraction and reverse transcription yielded cDNA as sequencing template. Only in-frame clones appear in the TCRdb table, and some are missing; sequencing was by immunoSEQ multiplex PCR. The sample yields 120,000 or so clones, around 60% seen once. This CDR3 has 12 amino acids. V lost 5 bases to trimming and J lost 3 bases, with 8 bases between them. Germline V gene data show CDR1 as KGHSH and CDR2 as LQKENI. The V gene is TRBV18, the J gene TRBJ2-7; D ambiguous. The sequence was collected from a human donor with alopecia areata. This specimen consisted of CD4+ T cells sorted from blood, obtained at week 4, from a patient treated with tofacitinib. CDR3 sequence (DNA): TGTGCCAGCTCAGGCCGGATCTACGAGCAGTACTTC. Its protein is CASSGRIYEQYF.